Each of the 5 T cell receptor beta chains below was sequenced from the same sample in a study of T cells in Graves' hyperthyroidism and ophthalmopathy. TCR beta CDR3 region amplification was performed from RNA transcripts. The primer set for the first-round RT-PCR of the TCR CDR3 was HTBI. TCRdb recomputed calls from the multiplex PCR reads with MiXCR, one row per CDR3 protein. This table holds 640,000 or so distinct CDR3 sequences, about 15% found once. Sequencing was carried out using blood. These receptors originate from a woman aged 40 to 50 with Graves' ophthalmopathy.

This clonotype came up many times. The chain combines TRBV12-3 or TRBV12-4 with TRBJ1-2; 11 nucleotides match TRBD1. Unmatched junction bases numbered 5, after V lost 2 bases and J lost 6 bases. The length of the CDR3 is 15 residues. CDR3 region: CASSLWTGGANGYTF. DNA of the CDR3: TGTGCCAGCAGTTTATGGACAGGGGGCGCAAATGGCTACACCTTC.

The CDR3 bases are TGTGCCAGCAGTGTGGGGCGGGAGAGGTCCTACGAGCAGTACTTC. As protein: CASSVGRERSYEQYF. The chain joins TRBV6-1 to TRBJ2-7; 7 positions agree with TRBD2. The V segment lost 4 bases and the J segment 1 base; nucleotides outside the gene matches: 7. Per germline, CDR1 MNHNS and CDR2 SASEGT. The CDR3 contains 15 residues.

This clonotype was observed at least ten times. The chain is built from TRBV6-2 or TRBV6-3 and TRBJ2-7; D perhaps matches TRBD2 (6 bases). Germline lookup yields CDR1 MNHEY and CDR2 SVGEGT. Trimming took 0 bases from V and 6 from J, leaving 9 bases between them. The CDR3 is 13 residues long. The CDR3 DNA follows: TGTGCCAGCAGTTACTCGTTCGGGAGCGAGCAGTACTTC. It specifies CASSYSFGSEQYF.

DNA of the CDR3: TGTGCCAGCAGTTTAGCGTTGAGGCAGGGAAGTCAGCCCCAGCATTTT. Translation gives CASSLALRQGSQPQHF. The V call is TRBV12-3 or TRBV12-4, the J call TRBJ1-5; perhaps TRBD1 as D (5 bases). This CDR3 contains 16 residues. Trimming pared 0 bases from V and 6 bases from J, leaving 15 bases between.

This clonotype was observed at least ten times. This chain links TRBV6-5 with TRBJ1-3; D possibly corresponds to TRBD1 (6 bases). The ends were cut back, 6 bases at V and 0 bases at J, with 15 bases in the middle. Per the germline V gene, CDR1 is MNHEY and CDR2 is SVGAGI. The CDR3 covers 16 residues. CDR3 sequence (DNA): TGTGCCAGCAGGCTGACAGGCCCGTCCTCTGGAAACACCATATATTTT. Translating it yields CASRLTGPSSGNTIYF.